The 8 T cell receptor beta chains presented below share a single source sample, sequenced in a study of CD8 T cells in ankylosing spondylitis. One entry per CDR3 protein, called by TCRdb with MiXCR from the 5' RACE reads. The data show about 240,000 distinct CDR3 sequences, 8% to 9.5% seen once. Material for sequencing was blood, either unsorted or a sorted T cell fraction (not recorded which). The receptors here all came from a male donor with ankylosing spondylitis or in good health (not recorded which).

This clonotype was recorded many times. The rearrangement joins TRBV9 to TRBJ1-2; D not resolved. Germline V gene data show CDR1 as SGDLS and CDR2 as YYNGEE. The V and J ends lost 0 bases and 5 bases respectively, with 8 bases between them. This CDR3 has 13 amino acids. CDR3 nucleotide sequence: TGTGCCAGCAGCGTAGTAGCAGATTATGGCTACACCTTC. It is translated as CASSVVADYGYTF. Complete variable domain (other parts from reference TRBV9 and TRBJ1-2): DSGVTQTPKHLITATGQRVTLRCSPRSGDLSVYWYQQSLDQGLQFLIQYYNGEERAKGNILERFSAQQFPDLHSELNLSSLELGDSALYFCASSVVADYGYTFGSGTRLTVV.

This clonotype has at least ten counts. The chain employs TRBV20-1 and TRBJ1-3; 7 positions match TRBD1. Trimming at V came to 3 bases and at J to 0 bases, leaving 5 bases not matched to a gene. Per germline, CDR1 DFQATT and CDR2 SNEGSKA (reference sequence). CDR3 length: 15 amino acids. The chain's CDR3 is CSASQGEHSGNTIYF. The CDR3 DNA reads as TGCAGTGCTAGCCAGGGGGAACACTCTGGAAACACCATATATTTT.

This clonotype came up many times. The chain is built from TRBV5-1 and TRBJ2-3; 8 bases agree with TRBD2. Germline V lookup: CDR1 SGHRS, CDR2 YFSETQ. This CDR3 comprises 17 residues. Trimming at V came to 4 bases and at J to 2 bases, leaving 12 bases not matched to a gene. The CDR3 bases are TGCGCCAGCAGCCCGACTCTCAGCGGGGGTATCACAGATACGCAGTATTTT. It specifies CASSPTLSGGITDTQYF.

This clonotype was seen many times. J is TRBJ2-3 and V is TRBV2; 7 nucleotides line up with TRBD2. Losses at the gene ends were 6 bases for V and 0 bases for J; bases not matched to a gene: 3. Germline CDR1 SNHLY, CDR2 FYNNEI. This CDR3 comprises 14 residues. CDR3 in DNA: TGTGCCAGCAGGGAGACTAGCAGCACAGATACGCAGTATTTT. Its translation: CASRETSSTDTQYF.

In its sample, this clonotype was seen many times. V usage is TRBV20-1 and J usage is TRBJ2-5; D gene ambiguous. The CDR3 totals 13 residues. Germline V gene sequence: CDR1 DFQATT, CDR2 SNEGSKA (reference sequence). The V end lost 3 bases, the J end lost 5 bases, and 13 bases lay between the germline ends. The CDR3 DNA sequence: TGCAGTGCTAGCCTCCCAGATAGGGAGACCCAGTACTTC. Its protein product is CSASLPDRETQYF.

This clonotype has at least ten counts. The DNA of the CDR3 is TGTGCCAGCAGCGAAAATTCGGGACTGATCACCGGGGAGCTGTTTTTT. Translation gives CASSENSGLITGELFF. The chain employs TRBV7-2 and TRBJ2-2; the D gene is possibly TRBD2 (6 bases). The germline V and J ends were trimmed by 5 bases and 4 bases, with 17 bases remaining between them. Germline V gives CDR1 SGHTA, CDR2 FQGNSA. The CDR3 loop spans 16 amino acids.

This clonotype was counted many times. This rearrangement joins TRBV7-9 to TRBJ2-7; D ambiguous. The CDR3 has 13 residues. V lost 5 bases and J lost 1, with 9 bases in between. Germline CDR1 SEHNR, CDR2 FQNEAQ (reference sequence). The CDR3 reads CASSPLESYEQYF. The CDR3 DNA is TGTGCCAGCAGCCCTCTAGAATCCTACGAGCAGTACTTC.

This clonotype has at least ten counts. This rearrangement joins TRBV10-3 to TRBJ1-2; D perhaps matches TRBD1 (5 bases). This CDR3 region has 13 residues. V dropped 3 bases and J dropped 7 bases, with 12 bases sitting between them. Germline CDR1 and CDR2: ENHRY and SYGVKD. The CDR3 loop reads CAISEGTHPGYTF. The CDR3 bases are TGTGCCATCAGTGAAGGGACTCACCCTGGCTACACCTTC.